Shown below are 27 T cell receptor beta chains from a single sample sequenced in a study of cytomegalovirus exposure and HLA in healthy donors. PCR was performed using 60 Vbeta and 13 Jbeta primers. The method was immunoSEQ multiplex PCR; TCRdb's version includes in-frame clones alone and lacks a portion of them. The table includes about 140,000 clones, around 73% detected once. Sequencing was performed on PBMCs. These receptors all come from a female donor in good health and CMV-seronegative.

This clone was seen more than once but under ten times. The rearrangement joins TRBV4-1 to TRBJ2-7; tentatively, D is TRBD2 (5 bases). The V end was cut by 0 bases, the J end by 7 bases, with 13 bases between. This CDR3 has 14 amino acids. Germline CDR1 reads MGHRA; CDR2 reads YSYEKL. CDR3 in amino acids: CASSQDIEGREQYF. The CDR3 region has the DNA TGCGCCAGCAGCCAAGACATCGAGGGCCGGGAGCAGTACTTC.

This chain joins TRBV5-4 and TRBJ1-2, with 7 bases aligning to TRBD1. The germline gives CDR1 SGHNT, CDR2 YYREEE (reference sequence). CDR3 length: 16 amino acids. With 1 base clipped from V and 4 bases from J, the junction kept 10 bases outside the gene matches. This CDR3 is CASSLPPDRPFYGYTF. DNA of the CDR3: TGTGCCAGCAGCTTGCCCCCGGACAGGCCCTTCTATGGCTACACCTTC.

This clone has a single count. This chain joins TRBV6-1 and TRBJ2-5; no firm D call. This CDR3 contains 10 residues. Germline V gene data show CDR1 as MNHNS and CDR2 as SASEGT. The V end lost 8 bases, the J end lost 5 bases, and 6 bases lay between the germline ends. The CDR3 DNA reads TGTGCCAGCTTTATGGAGACCCAGTACTTC. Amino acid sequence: CASFMETQYF.

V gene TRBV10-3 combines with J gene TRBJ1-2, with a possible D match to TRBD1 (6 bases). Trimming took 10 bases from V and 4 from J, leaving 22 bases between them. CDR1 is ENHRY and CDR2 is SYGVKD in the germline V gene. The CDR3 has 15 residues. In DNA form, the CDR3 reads TGTGCCACCCGGGACACCCTTGAAGTGAGCTATGGCTACACCTTC. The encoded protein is CATRDTLEVSYGYTF.

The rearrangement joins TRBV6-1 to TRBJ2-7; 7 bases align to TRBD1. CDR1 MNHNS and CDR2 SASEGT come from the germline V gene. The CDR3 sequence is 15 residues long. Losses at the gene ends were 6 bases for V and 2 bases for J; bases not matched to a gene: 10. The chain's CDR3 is CASRGSRDRTYEQYF. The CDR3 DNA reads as TGTGCCAGCAGAGGCTCCCGGGACAGAACCTACGAGCAGTACTTC.

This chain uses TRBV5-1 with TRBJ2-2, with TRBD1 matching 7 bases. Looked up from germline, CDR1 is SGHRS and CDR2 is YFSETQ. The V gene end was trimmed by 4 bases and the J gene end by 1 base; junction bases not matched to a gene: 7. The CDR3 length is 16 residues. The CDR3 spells CASSRMTGRNTGELFF. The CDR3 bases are TGCGCCAGCAGCCGGATGACAGGGAGGAACACCGGGGAGCTGTTTTTT.

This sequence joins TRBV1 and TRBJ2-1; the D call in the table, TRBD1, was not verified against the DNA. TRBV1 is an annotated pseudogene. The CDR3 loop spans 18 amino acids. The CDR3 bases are TGCACCAGCAGCGTACGGACAGGGGGCCACAAATCCTACAATGAGCAGTTCTTC. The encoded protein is CTSSVRTGGHKSYNEQFF.

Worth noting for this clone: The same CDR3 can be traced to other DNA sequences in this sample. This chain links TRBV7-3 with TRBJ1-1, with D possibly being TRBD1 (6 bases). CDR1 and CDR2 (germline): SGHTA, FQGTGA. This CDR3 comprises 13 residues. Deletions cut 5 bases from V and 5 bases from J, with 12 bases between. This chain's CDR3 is CASSRDRNTEAFF. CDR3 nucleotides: TGTGCCAGCAGCCGAGACAGGAATACTGAAGCTTTCTTT. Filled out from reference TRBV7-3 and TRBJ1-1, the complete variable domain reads GAGVSQTPSNKVTEKGKYVELRCDPISGHTALYWYRQSLGQGPEFLIYFQGTGAADDSGLPNDRFFAVRPEGSVSTLKIQRTERGDSAVYLCASSRDRNTEAFFGQGTRLTVV.

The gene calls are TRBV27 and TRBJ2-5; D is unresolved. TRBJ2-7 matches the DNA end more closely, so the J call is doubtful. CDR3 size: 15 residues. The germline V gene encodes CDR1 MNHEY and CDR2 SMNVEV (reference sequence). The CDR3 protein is CASSFVSDPSYEQYF. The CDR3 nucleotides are TGTGCCAGCAGTTTTGTCAGCGACCCTTCCTACGAGCAGTACTTC.

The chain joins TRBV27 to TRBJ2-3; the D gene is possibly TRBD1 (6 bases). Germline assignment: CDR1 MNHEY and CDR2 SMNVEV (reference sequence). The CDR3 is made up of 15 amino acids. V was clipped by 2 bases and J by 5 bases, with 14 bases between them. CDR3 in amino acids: CASSLILGAVDTQYF. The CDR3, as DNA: TGTGCCAGCAGTTTAATTTTGGGGGCGGTAGATACGCAGTATTTT.

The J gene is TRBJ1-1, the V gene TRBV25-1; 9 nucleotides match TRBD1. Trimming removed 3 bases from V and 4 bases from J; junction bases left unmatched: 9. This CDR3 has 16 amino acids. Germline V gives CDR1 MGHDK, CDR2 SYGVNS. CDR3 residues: CASSDPGDRVSTEAFF. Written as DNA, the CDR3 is TGTGCCAGCAGTGATCCTGGGGACAGGGTGAGCACTGAAGCTTTCTTT.

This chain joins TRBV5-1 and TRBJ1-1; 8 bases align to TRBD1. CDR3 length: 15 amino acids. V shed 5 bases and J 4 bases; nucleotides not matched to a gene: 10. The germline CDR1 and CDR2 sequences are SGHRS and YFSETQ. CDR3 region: CASSITGGGSTEAFF. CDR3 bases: TGCGCCAGCAGTATTACAGGGGGAGGAAGCACTGAAGCTTTCTTT.

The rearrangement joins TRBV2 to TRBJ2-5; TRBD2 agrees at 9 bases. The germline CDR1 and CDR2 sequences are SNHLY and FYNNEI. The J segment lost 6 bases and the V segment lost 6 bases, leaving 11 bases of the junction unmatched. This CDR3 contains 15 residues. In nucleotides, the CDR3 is TGTGCCAGCAGGGATAGCGGGGGTTTTGGGAAGACCCAGTACTTC. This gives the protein CASRDSGGFGKTQYF.

The CDR3: CASSSGGGDRTEAFF. CDR3 sequence (DNA): TGTGCCAGCAGCTCGGGAGGAGGGGATCGGACTGAAGCTTTCTTT. This rearrangement joins TRBV11-3 to TRBJ1-1; perhaps TRBD1 as D (5 bases). Germline V gives CDR1 SGHNT, CDR2 YENEEA. This CDR3 is 15 amino acids long. The V end was cut by 4 bases, the J end by 5 bases, with 17 bases between.

In DNA, the CDR3 is TGTGCCAGCAGCCCCCAGCCAGGGGGCACAGCAGGGACTGAAGCTTTCTTT. As protein: CASSPQPGGTAGTEAFF. V is TRBV4-2 and J is TRBJ1-1; 8 nucleotides line up with TRBD1. The trim removed 4 bases at V and 5 bases at J, leaving 15 bases unmatched. In germline, CDR1 is LGHNA, CDR2 YNFKEQ. The CDR3 covers 17 residues.

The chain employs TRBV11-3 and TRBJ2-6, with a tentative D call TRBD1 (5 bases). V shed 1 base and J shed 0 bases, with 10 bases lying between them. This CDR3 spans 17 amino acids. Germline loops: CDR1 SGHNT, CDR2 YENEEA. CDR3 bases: TGTGCCAGCAGCTTAGTCAGGACAAGCTCTGGGGCCAACGTCCTGACTTTC. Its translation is CASSLVRTSSGANVLTF.

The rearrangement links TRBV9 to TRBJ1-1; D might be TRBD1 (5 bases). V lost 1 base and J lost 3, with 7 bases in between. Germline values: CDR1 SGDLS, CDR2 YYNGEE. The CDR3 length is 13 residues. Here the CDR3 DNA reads TGTGCCAGCAGCGTACCAGGGTACACTGAAGCTTTCTTT. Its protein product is CASSVPGYTEAFF.

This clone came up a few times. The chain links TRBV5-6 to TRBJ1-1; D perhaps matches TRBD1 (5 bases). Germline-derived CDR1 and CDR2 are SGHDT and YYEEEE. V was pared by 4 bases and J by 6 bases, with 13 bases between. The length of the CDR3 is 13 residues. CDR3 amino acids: CASSQGVSAEAFF. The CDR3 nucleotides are TGTGCCAGCAGCCAGGGCGTGAGTGCTGAAGCTTTCTTT. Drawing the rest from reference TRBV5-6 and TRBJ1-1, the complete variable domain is DAGVTQSPTHLIKTRGQQVTLRCSPKSGHDTVSWYQQALGQGPQFIFQYYEEEERQRGNFPDRFSGHQFPNYSSELNVNALLLGDSALYLCASSQGVSAEAFFGQGTRLTVV.

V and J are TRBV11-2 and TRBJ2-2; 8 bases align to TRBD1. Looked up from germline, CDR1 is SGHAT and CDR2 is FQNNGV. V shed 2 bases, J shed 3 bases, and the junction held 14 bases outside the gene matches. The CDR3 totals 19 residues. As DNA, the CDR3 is TGTGCCAGCAGCTTACCCCAGGGGGCAGGGACGATTCACACCGGGGAGCTGTTTTTT. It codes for CASSLPQGAGTIHTGELFF.

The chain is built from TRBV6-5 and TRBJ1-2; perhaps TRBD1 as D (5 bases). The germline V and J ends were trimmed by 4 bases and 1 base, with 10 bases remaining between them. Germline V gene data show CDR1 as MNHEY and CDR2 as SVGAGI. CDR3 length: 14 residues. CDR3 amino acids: CASSSSGYNYGYTF. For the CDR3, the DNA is TGTGCCAGCAGTTCGTCAGGGTATAACTATGGCTACACCTTC.

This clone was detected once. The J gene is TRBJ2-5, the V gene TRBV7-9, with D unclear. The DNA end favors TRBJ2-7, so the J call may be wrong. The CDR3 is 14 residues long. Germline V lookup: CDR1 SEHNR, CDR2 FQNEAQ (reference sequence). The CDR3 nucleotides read TGTGCCAGCAGCTTAGACGAGGTCTCCTACGAGCAGTACTTC. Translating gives CASSLDEVSYEQYF.

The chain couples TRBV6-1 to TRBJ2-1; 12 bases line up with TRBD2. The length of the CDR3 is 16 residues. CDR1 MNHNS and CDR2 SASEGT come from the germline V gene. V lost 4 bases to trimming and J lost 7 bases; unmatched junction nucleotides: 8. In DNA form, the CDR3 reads TGTGCCAGCAGTGGCCGACTAGCGGGAGTAACGAATGAGCAGTTCTTC. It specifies CASSGRLAGVTNEQFF.

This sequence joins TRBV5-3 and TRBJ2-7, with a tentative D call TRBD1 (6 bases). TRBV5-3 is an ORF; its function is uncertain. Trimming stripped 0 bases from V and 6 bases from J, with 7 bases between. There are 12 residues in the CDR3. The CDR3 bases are TGTGCCAGAAGCTTGGACAGGGTCGAGCAGTACTTC. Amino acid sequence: CARSLDRVEQYF.

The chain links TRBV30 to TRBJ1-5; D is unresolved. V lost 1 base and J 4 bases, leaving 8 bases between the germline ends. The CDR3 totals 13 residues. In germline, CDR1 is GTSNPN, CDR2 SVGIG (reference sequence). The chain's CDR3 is CAWSGAKNQPQHF. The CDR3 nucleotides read TGTGCCTGGAGTGGAGCGAAGAATCAGCCCCAGCATTTT.

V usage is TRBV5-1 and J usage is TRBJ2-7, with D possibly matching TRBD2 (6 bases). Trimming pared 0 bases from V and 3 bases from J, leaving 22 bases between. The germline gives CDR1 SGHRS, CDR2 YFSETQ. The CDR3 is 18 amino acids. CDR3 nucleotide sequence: TGCGCCAGCAGCTTGGGGCTGGAGGGCCGAGTGAGTAACTACGAGCAGTACTTC. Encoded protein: CASSLGLEGRVSNYEQYF.

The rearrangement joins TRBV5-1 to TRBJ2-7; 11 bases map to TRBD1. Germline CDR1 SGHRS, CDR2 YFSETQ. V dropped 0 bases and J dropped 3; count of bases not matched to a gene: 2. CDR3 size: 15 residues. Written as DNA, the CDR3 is TGCGCCAGCAGCTTGGGTGGGACAGGGGGCTACGAGCAGTACTTC. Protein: CASSLGGTGGYEQYF. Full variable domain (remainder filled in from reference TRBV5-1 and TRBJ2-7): KAGVTQTPRYLIKTRGQQVTLSCSPISGHRSVSWYQQTPGQGLQFLFEYFSETQRNKGNFPGRFSGRQFSNSRSEMNVSTLELGDSALYLCASSLGGTGGYEQYFGPGTRLTVT.

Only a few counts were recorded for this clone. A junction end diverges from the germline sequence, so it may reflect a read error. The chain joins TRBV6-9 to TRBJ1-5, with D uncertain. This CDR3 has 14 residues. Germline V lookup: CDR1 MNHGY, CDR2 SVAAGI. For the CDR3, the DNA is TGTGCCAGCAGTTCCGTACTCTCCTCTTACCCCCCGCATTTT. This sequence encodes CASSSVLSSYPPHF.